This entry lists 7 T cell receptor beta chains sequenced from one sample in a study of T-cell reconstitution after alpha-beta-depleted transplantation in children. During its preparation, the TCRbeta library received unique molecular identifiers. TCRdb processed the PCR reads anew with MiXCR; each CDR3 protein has one entry. This table holds around 500,000 distinct CDR3 sequences, roughly 24% found once. The sequenced sample was PBMCs, mostly from graft donor cells, obtained 360 days after TCRalphabeta/CD19-depleted stem cell transplant. These receptors all come from a boy younger than two who had a stem cell transplant for acute myeloid leukemia, so the T cells may come from the graft donor.

CDR3 sequence (DNA): TGCAGCGTTGAAGAGGCAGATAATCAGCCCCAGCATTTT. This sequence encodes CSVEEADNQPQHF. The chain couples TRBV29-1 to TRBJ1-5, with unresolved D. V lost 0 bases and J lost 4, with 7 bases in between. The germline CDR1 and CDR2 sequences are SQVTM and ANQGSEA. The CDR3 runs to 13 residues.

This clonotype was observed many times. The chain has TRBV20-1 and TRBJ2-1; a possible D gene is TRBD1 (6 bases). Trimming shortened V by 3 bases and J by 7 bases, and 16 bases separated the two germline ends. This CDR3 comprises 14 residues. Germline lookup yields CDR1 DFQATT and CDR2 SNEGSKA (reference sequence). CDR3 sequence: CSASNPQGVNEQFF. In DNA, the CDR3 is TGCAGTGCTAGTAATCCACAGGGTGTAAATGAGCAGTTCTTC.

The J gene is TRBJ2-2, the V gene TRBV12-3 or TRBV12-4; 8 bases match TRBD1. The CDR3 consists of 15 residues. J lost 5 bases, V lost 6 bases, and 8 bases had no gene match. DNA of the CDR3: TGTGCCAGCAGCCCGGACAGGGTAAAGACCGGGGAGCTGTTTTTT. Translation gives CASSPDRVKTGELFF.

V gene TRBV12-3 or TRBV12-4 combines with J gene TRBJ1-5; possibly TRBD1 for D (5 bases). Trimming removed 6 bases from V and 3 bases from J, with 18 bases in between. The CDR3 is made up of 16 amino acids. CDR3 nucleotide sequence: TGTGCCAGCAGGTACTCCCGGGACGGGATCAATCAGCCCCAGCATTTT. Its translation is CASRYSRDGINQPQHF.

The chain is built from TRBV7-2 and TRBJ2-2; D gene uncertain. V was shortened by 2 bases and J by 10 bases, with 11 bases between the two germline ends. This CDR3 has 13 residues. Germline V lookup: CDR1 SGHTA, CDR2 FQGNSA. The CDR3, as DNA: TGTGCCAGCAGCTTAAATCCCAGCCAGGAGCTGTTTTTT. Protein: CASSLNPSQELFF.

The CDR3 sequence is CSAALPEIHTDTQYF. The CDR3, as DNA: TGCAGTGCCGCCCTCCCGGAGATCCACACAGATACGCAGTATTTT. The V and J genes are TRBV20-1 and TRBJ2-3; D gene uncertain. Germline V gives CDR1 DFQATT, CDR2 SNEGSKA (reference sequence). V was shortened by 6 bases and J by 2 bases, with 18 bases between the two germline ends. There are 15 residues in the CDR3.

This clonotype was recorded only once. Given a much more abundant clone one base away, this may be a read error. The rearrangement joins TRBV20-1 to TRBJ2-1; 9 nucleotides agree with TRBD2. This CDR3 is built from 14 residues. CDR1 DFQATT and CDR2 SNEGSKA come from the germline V gene (reference sequence). CDR3 DNA: TGCAGTTCTAGAGGACTAGCGTCTACGAATGAGCAGTTCTTC. Amino acid sequence: CSSRGLASTNEQFF.